These T cell receptor beta chains were read from a single sample in a study of human T cells and chemical hapten exposure. TCRdb used MiXCR to reprocess the RACE reads, holding one entry per CDR3 protein. The top ten hold around 6.1% of the sample, which has a few hundred thousand distinct CDR3 sequences, about 6.3% seen once. The sequencing used whole blood, collected in connection with sensitization to the hapten diphenylcyclopropenone (DPC). All receptors come from a woman between 18 and 29 years old with alopecia areata. Some clones in this sample may be carry-over from other donors' samples. The conserved cysteine and the conserved F or W are not part of the CDR3 here. D genes are given only for firm matches. Rows give clone size only sometimes, using once, few, many, or a class for an expanded clone.

v_call,d_call,clone_size,j_call,cdr3_aa
TRBV10-2,NA,many,TRBJ1-5,ASGDHSNQPQH
TRBV6-6,NA,many,TRBJ1-5,ASSYSLGTDQPQH
TRBV6-2/TRBV6-3,NA,few,TRBJ2-7,ASSYSQRSSYEQY
TRBV18,NA,many,TRBJ1-1,ASSPPGYLTEAF
TRBV6-5,TRBD2,few,TRBJ2-5,ASSSSAGKETQY
TRBV18,NA,NA,TRBJ2-7,ASSPAGGSYEQY
TRBV13,NA,NA,TRBJ2-5,ASTFDYDQETQY
TRBV5-1,NA,few,TRBJ1-1,ASSLGGILAF
TRBV18,NA,many,TRBJ1-1,ASSPVVRTEAF
TRBV20-1,TRBD1,many,TRBJ1-3,SASDRESSGNTIY
TRBV5-1,NA,few,TRBJ2-7,ASSLGSVRYYEQY
TRBV7-9,NA,many,TRBJ1-3,ASSSRDGRSSTIY
TRBV5-6,NA,few,TRBJ2-4,ASSFWADLIQY
TRBV7-3,TRBD1,many,TRBJ1-1,ASSKGQGTEAF
TRBV13,TRBD2,few,TRBJ2-1,ATRPAGGFYNEQF
TRBV11-3,NA,many,TRBJ2-1,ASSWPGESGEQF
TRBV12-3/TRBV12-4,NA,few,TRBJ2-7,ASSLEVGYEQY
TRBV5-6,NA,NA,TRBJ2-6,ASTYEWGAGANVLT
TRBV6-5,NA,NA,TRBJ2-3,ASSYWGADTQY
TRBV12-5,NA,many,TRBJ1-5,ASGRGMGNQPQH
TRBV20-1,NA,NA,TRBJ2-7,SARDSGGRGYEQY
TRBV3-1,NA,few,TRBJ2-7,ASSRNLGEQY
TRBV4-3,NA,many,TRBJ1-4,ASSQYTGFNEKLF
TRBV6-2/TRBV6-3,TRBD1,many,TRBJ1-5,ASKLQGSNNQPQH
TRBV9,NA,few,TRBJ2-7,ASSVGHSTYEQY
TRBV27,NA,NA,TRBJ2-3,ASSLSHRNPHLGLRIDTQY
TRBV20-1,NA,many,TRBJ1-2,SARDLDGYT
TRBV29-1,NA,few,TRBJ1-1,SVLEANTEAF